The 26 T cell receptor beta chains below come from one sample, sequenced in a study of T cell responses to AZD1222 COVID-19 vaccine. The assay was immunoSEQ multiplex PCR, and TCRdb's table has in-frame clones only and misses some. The data hold 120,000 or so clones, with 88% observed a single time. The sample consisted of peripheral blood, taken on day 0 of AZD1222 vaccination. The receptor source for this set is an adult in good health.

The chain carries TRBV10-2 and TRBJ2-7; 14 bases fit TRBD2. The germline V gene encodes CDR1 WSHSY and CDR2 SAAADI. The V gene end was trimmed by 6 bases and the J gene end by 3 bases; junction bases not matched to a gene: 4. The CDR3 runs to 15 residues. This chain's CDR3 is CASSGGLAGGYEQYF. The CDR3 coding sequence is TGCGCCAGCAGCGGCGGACTAGCGGGAGGCTACGAGCAGTACTTC.

The chain joins TRBV28 to TRBJ1-1; no definite D call. The CDR3 sequence is 14 residues long. V lost 7 bases and J 1 base, leaving 13 bases between the germline ends. Germline CDR1 reads MDHEN; CDR2 reads SYDVKM. CDR3 in DNA: TGTGCCAGCACCCTACTTCACAGGAACACTGAAGCTTTCTTT. Translation gives CASTLLHRNTEAFF.

V gene TRBV29-1 combines with J gene TRBJ2-7; TRBD1 is a possible D gene (5 bases). Germline V CDR1 and CDR2: SQVTM, ANQGSEA. This CDR3 comprises 12 residues. Trimming pared 6 bases from V and 2 bases from J, leaving 11 bases between. In nucleotides, the CDR3 is TGCAGCGTCCTCGACAGTCCCTACGAGCAGTACTTC. It translates to CSVLDSPYEQYF.

The chain uses TRBV10-3 and TRBJ2-1; D may correspond to TRBD1 or TRBD2 (5 bases each). The CDR3 sequence is 16 residues long. The germline gives CDR1 ENHRY, CDR2 SYGVKD. Deletions cut 3 bases from V and 4 bases from J, with 16 bases between. The chain's CDR3 is CAISEREGSIYNEQFF. For the CDR3, the DNA is TGTGCCATCAGTGAACGAGAGGGGTCTATATACAATGAGCAGTTCTTC.

The rearrangement uses TRBV9 and TRBJ2-3; 13 bases map to TRBD2. The germline V gene has CDR1 SGDLS and CDR2 YYNGEE. This CDR3 has 15 residues. Unmatched junction bases numbered 5, after V lost 1 base and J lost 9 bases. The CDR3 coding sequence is TGTGCCAGCAGCGTAACTAGCGGGGGGGAGGACACGCAGTATTTT. It specifies CASSVTSGGEDTQYF.

V and J are TRBV10-3 and TRBJ2-7; weak D call: TRBD2 (6 bases). The CDR3 contains 14 residues. V lost 6 bases to trimming and J lost 3 bases, with 15 bases between them. The germline gives CDR1 ENHRY, CDR2 SYGVKD. CDR3 bases: TGTGCCATCAGGCCTAGCGATGGGGTCTACGAGCAGTACTTC. It is translated as CAIRPSDGVYEQYF.

The V call is TRBV19, the J call TRBJ2-7, with 7 bases fitting TRBD2. Germline loops: CDR1 LNHDA, CDR2 SQIVND (reference sequence). The V gene end was trimmed by 4 bases and the J gene end by 2 bases; junction bases not matched to a gene: 5. CDR3 length equals 14 residues. The CDR3 DNA is TGTGCCAGTAGTACTCCGGGACTACCCTACGAGCAGTACTTC. It codes for CASSTPGLPYEQYF.

This rearrangement joins TRBV2 to TRBJ2-3; 10 nucleotides agree with TRBD2. The CDR3 covers 15 residues. Looked up from germline, CDR1 is SNHLY and CDR2 is FYNNEI. The V segment lost 6 bases and the J segment 0 bases; nucleotides outside the gene matches: 3. CDR3 sequence reads: CASRRTSGSTDTQYF. CDR3 sequence (DNA): TGTGCCAGCAGACGGACTAGCGGTAGCACAGATACGCAGTATTTT.

The chain has TRBV18 and TRBJ1-2, with no clear D. Trimming left V 2 bases short and J 6 bases short, with 13 bases between. Germline V lookup: CDR1 KGHSH, CDR2 LQKENI. This CDR3 region has 14 residues. CDR3 in amino acids: CASSPGRGLHGYTF. The CDR3 bases are TGTGCCAGCTCACCAGGGAGAGGGTTGCATGGCTACACCTTC.

This chain uses TRBV3-1 (or the pseudogene TRBV3-2) with TRBJ2-3; 9 nucleotides line up with TRBD2. The CDR3 sequence is 15 residues long. V shed 2 bases and J 6 bases; nucleotides not matched to a gene: 6. Germline lookup yields CDR1 LGHDT and CDR2 YNNKEL (reference sequence). The CDR3, as DNA: TGTGCCAGCAGCCAAATAGCGGGAGTTCCCGATACGCAGTATTTT. Translating it yields CASSQIAGVPDTQYF.

The V gene is TRBV12-3 or TRBV12-4, the J gene TRBJ1-5, with D uncertain. This CDR3 region has 13 residues. Trimming cost V 5 bases and J 6 bases, with 11 bases left between them. CDR3 sequence reads: CASSLDPSQPQHF. The CDR3 DNA sequence: TGTGCCAGCAGTCTAGATCCAAGTCAGCCCCAGCATTTT.

This chain joins TRBV5-1 and TRBJ1-2; 8 bases are a match to TRBD1. V shed 0 bases, J shed 1 base, and the junction held 5 bases outside the gene matches. Germline CDR1 SGHRS, CDR2 YFSETQ. The CDR3 extends over 16 amino acids. CDR3 bases: TGCGCCAGCAGCTTGGATGGACAGGGTATTAACTATGGCTACACCTTC. It codes for CASSLDGQGINYGYTF.

The chain uses TRBV5-1 and TRBJ1-1; D uncertain. Trimming removed 0 bases from V and 2 bases from J, with 11 bases in between. The germline CDR1 and CDR2 sequences are SGHRS and YFSETQ. This CDR3 has 15 amino acids. The CDR3 loop is CASSLGGSRNTEAFF. The CDR3 nucleotides read TGCGCCAGCAGCTTGGGTGGCAGTCGAAACACTGAAGCTTTCTTT.

This rearrangement joins TRBV7-8 to TRBJ2-7; 9 bases match TRBD1. CDR1 SGHVS and CDR2 FQNEAQ come from the germline V gene. This CDR3 contains 14 residues. J was trimmed by 4 bases and V by 4 bases; bases with no gene match: 5. CDR3 nucleotides: TGTGCCAGCAGCTCGGACAGGGGTCGATACGAGCAGTACTTC. Amino acid sequence: CASSSDRGRYEQYF.

The chain is built from TRBV6-2 or TRBV6-3 and TRBJ1-5; perhaps TRBD1 as D (5 bases). The CDR3 covers 14 residues. Deletions cut 2 bases from V and 3 bases from J, with 8 bases between. Germline V CDR1 and CDR2: MNHEY, SVGEGT. The CDR3 bases are TGTGCCAGCAGTTACGGGGCACCCAATCAGCCCCAGCATTTT. It translates to CASSYGAPNQPQHF.

This sequence joins TRBV12-3 or TRBV12-4 and TRBJ2-1; D not certain. The CDR3 has 13 amino acids. The V gene lost 2 bases and the J gene lost 5 bases, with 7 bases spanning the gap. CDR3 residues: CASSLTNDNEQFF. CDR3 nucleotides: TGTGCCAGCAGTTTAACCAACGACAATGAGCAGTTCTTC.

The genes are TRBV6-6 and TRBJ1-4; D gene ambiguous. Looked up from germline, CDR1 is MNHNY and CDR2 is SVGAGI (reference sequence). Trimming pared 6 bases from V and 4 bases from J, leaving 6 bases between. The CDR3 is 12 amino acids. CDR3 sequence (DNA): TGTGCCAGCAGACGAATTAATGAAAAACTGTTTTTT. This gives the protein CASRRINEKLFF.

This chain joins TRBV9 and TRBJ2-2, with D perhaps given as TRBD1 or TRBD2 (5 bases each). Trimming pared 4 bases from V and 5 bases from J, leaving 15 bases between. The CDR3 sequence is 15 residues long. Germline assignment: CDR1 SGDLS and CDR2 YYNGEE. The CDR3 spells CASSTRASGTGELFF. The CDR3 DNA is TGTGCCAGCAGCACCAGGGCATCGGGGACCGGGGAGCTGTTTTTT.

J is TRBJ2-1 and V is TRBV14; 7 nucleotides align to TRBD2. The CDR3 has 17 amino acids. Germline CDR1 reads SGHDN; CDR2 reads FVKESK. The junction had 11 bases not matched to a gene; V was cut back by 4 bases and J by 2 bases. CDR3 in amino acids: CASSRLGRGGPYNEQFF. CDR3 sequence (DNA): TGTGCCAGCAGCCGACTGGGGCGCGGGGGACCCTACAATGAGCAGTTCTTC.

This chain uses TRBV28 with TRBJ1-4; D unclear. The CDR3 spans 16 residues. Germline assignment: CDR1 MDHEN and CDR2 SYDVKM. Trimming pared 6 bases from V and 10 bases from J, leaving 24 bases between. CDR3 bases: TGTGCCAGCAGCACCTCCTTTGGAGGGTTTGCGGGAAAACTGTTTTTT. This translates into CASSTSFGGFAGKLFF.

This sequence joins TRBV19 and TRBJ1-2; 7 positions match TRBD1. CDR1 and CDR2 from the germline V gene are LNHDA and SQIVND (reference sequence). This CDR3 is built from 14 residues. The V segment lost 6 bases and the J segment 6 bases; nucleotides outside the gene matches: 10. CDR3 coding DNA: TGTGCCAGTAGAAACAGGGGAAAACTGGATGGCTACACCTTC. Its protein is CASRNRGKLDGYTF.

V and J are TRBV5-1 and TRBJ1-2; TRBD1 might be the D (5 bases). Germline V lookup: CDR1 SGHRS, CDR2 YFSETQ. The V gene lost 5 bases and the J gene lost 7 bases, with 24 bases spanning the gap. CDR3 size: 16 residues. CDR3 coding DNA: TGCGCCAGCAGTATACGGGGACGCCCGTCGACTGGTGGCTACACCTTC. Translated: CASSIRGRPSTGGYTF.

This rearrangement joins TRBV6-5 to TRBJ1-3, with TRBD1 identical over 7 bases. This CDR3 has 16 amino acids. The V segment lost 2 bases and the J segment 4 bases; nucleotides outside the gene matches: 8. CDR1 is MNHEY, CDR2 SVGAGI, per germline. The chain's CDR3 is CASSYRTGPSGNTIYF. In DNA, the CDR3 is TGTGCCAGCAGTTACCGGACAGGCCCCTCAGGAAACACCATATATTTT.

The chain couples TRBV25-1 to TRBJ1-3; D not certain. Germline values: CDR1 MGHDK, CDR2 SYGVNS. V lost 6 bases to trimming and J lost 1 base, with 16 bases between them. The CDR3 consists of 16 residues. This CDR3 is CASSPNFGFSGNTIYF. The CDR3 DNA follows: TGTGCCAGCAGCCCTAACTTTGGGTTTTCTGGAAACACCATATATTTT.

The gene calls are TRBV25-1 and TRBJ1-4; possibly TRBD1 for D (5 bases). Trimming left V 6 bases short and J 7 bases short, with 15 bases between. Germline values: CDR1 MGHDK, CDR2 SYGVNS. There are 14 residues in the CDR3. Here the CDR3 DNA reads TGTGCCAGCAGGGTCACGGGGGTGGGTGAAAAACTGTTTTTT. This encodes CASRVTGVGEKLFF. Combining the CDR3 with reference TRBV25-1 and TRBJ1-4 gives the whole variable domain EADIYQTPRYLVIGTGKKITLECSQTMGHDKMYWYQQDPGMELHLIHYSYGVNSTEKGDLSSESTVSRIRTEHFPLTLESARPSHTSQYLCASRVTGVGEKLFFGSGTQLSVL.

This rearrangement joins TRBV12-5 to TRBJ2-1, with 8 positions matching TRBD2. Per the germline V gene, CDR1 is LGHNT and CDR2 is FRNRAP. This CDR3 region has 16 residues. V dropped 5 bases and J dropped 4; count of bases not matched to a gene: 10. In DNA form, the CDR3 reads TGTGCTAGTGGTAGGGGGGGTAGCGGGATTTACAATGAGCAGTTCTTC. Encoded protein: CASGRGGSGIYNEQFF.